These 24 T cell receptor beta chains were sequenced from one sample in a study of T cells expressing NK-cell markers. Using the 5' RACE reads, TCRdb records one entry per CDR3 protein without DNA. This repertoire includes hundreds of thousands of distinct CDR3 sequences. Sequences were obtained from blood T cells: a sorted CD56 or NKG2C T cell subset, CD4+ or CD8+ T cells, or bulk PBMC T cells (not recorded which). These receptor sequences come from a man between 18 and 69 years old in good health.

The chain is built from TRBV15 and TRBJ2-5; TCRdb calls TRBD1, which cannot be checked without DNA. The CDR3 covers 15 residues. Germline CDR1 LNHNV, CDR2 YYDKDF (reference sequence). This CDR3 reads CATSRDITQGETQYF.

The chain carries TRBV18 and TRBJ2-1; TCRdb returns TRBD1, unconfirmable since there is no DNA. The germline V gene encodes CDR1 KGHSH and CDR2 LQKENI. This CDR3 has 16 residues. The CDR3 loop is CASSPSAGGPNNEQFF.

CDR3 amino acids: CASSPTVFSGNTIYF. The rearrangement links TRBV18 to TRBJ1-3. This CDR3 spans 15 amino acids. Germline CDR1 KGHSH, CDR2 LQKENI.

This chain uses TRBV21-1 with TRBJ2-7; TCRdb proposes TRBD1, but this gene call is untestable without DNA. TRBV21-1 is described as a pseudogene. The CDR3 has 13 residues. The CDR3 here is CARDGQGVYEQYF.

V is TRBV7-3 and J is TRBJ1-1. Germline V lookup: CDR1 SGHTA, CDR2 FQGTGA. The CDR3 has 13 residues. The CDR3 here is CASSLNAVGEAFF.

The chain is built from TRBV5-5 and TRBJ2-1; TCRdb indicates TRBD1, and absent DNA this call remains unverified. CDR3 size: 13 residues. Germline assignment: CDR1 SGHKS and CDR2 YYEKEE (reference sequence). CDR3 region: CASSFQRGDEQFF.

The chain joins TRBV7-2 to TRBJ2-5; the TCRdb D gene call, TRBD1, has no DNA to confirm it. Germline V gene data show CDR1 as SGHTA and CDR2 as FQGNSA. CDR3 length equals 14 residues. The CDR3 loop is CASSRGGPQETQYF.

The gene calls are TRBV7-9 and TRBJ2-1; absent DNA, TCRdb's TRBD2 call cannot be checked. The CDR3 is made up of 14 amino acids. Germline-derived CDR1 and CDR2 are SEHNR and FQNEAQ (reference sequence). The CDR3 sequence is CASSLAGLRGGPFF.

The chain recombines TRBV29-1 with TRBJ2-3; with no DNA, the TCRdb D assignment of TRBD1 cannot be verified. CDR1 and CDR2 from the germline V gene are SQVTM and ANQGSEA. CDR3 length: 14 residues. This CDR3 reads CSVRRGGSSDTQYF.

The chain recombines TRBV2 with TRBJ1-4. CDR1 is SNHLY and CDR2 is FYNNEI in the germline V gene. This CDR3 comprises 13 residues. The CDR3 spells CATREGTNEKLFF. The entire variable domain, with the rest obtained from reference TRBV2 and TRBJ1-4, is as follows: EPEVTQTPSHQVTQMGQEVILRCVPISNHLYFYWYRQILGQKVEFLVSFYNNEISEKSEIFDDQFSVERPDGSNFTLKIRSTKLEDSAMYFCATREGTNEKLFFGSGTQLSVL.

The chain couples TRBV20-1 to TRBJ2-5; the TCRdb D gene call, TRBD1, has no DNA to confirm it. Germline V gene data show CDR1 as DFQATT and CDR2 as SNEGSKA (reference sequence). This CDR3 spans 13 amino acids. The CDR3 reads CSASQGAGETQYF.

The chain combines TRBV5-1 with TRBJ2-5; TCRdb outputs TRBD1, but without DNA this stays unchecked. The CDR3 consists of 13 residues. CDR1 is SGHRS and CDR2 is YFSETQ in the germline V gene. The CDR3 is CASTPDGAETQYF.

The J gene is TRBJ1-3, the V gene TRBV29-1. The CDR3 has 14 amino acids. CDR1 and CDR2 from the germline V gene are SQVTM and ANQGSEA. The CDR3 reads CSALAGGSGNTIYF.

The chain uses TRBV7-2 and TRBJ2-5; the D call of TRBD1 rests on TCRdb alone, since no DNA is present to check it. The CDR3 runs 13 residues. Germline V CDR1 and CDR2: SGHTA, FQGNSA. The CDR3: CASSLGQLRDQYF.

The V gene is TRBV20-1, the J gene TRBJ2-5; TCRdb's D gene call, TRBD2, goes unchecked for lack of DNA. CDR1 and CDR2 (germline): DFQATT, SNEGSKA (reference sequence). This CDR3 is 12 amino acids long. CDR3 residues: CSARVSSGAQYF.

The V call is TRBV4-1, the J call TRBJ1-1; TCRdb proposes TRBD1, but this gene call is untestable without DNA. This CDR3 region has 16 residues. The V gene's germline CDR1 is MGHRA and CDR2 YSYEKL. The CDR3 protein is CASSHGRTGRHTEAFF.

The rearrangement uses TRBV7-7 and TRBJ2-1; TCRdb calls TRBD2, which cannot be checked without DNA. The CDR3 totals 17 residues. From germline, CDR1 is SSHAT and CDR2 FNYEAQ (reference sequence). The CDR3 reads CASSMRPLAGEGNEQFF.

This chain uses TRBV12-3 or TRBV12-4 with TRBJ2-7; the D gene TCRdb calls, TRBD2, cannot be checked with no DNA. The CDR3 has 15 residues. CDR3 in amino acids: CASSTYGGGTYEQYF.

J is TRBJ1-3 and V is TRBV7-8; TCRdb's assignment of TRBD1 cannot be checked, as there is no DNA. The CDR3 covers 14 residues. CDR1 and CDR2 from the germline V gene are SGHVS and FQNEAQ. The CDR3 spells CASSADRVGNTIYF.

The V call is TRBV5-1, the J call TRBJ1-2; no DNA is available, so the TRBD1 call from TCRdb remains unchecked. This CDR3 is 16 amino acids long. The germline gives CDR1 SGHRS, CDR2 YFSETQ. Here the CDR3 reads CASMPTIRGGANGYTF.

This chain's CDR3 is CASRIWQGGNQPQHF. The rearrangement links TRBV12-3 or TRBV12-4 to TRBJ1-5; TCRdb names TRBD1, which stays unverified in the absence of DNA. The CDR3 is 15 residues long.

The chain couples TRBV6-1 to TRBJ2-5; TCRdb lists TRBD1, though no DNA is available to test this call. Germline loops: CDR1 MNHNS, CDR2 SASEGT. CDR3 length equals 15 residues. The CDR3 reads CASRPTPGQGETQYF.

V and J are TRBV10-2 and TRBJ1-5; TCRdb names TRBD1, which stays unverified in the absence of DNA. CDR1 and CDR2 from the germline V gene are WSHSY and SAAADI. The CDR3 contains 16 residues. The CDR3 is CASSERGGGPNQPQHF.

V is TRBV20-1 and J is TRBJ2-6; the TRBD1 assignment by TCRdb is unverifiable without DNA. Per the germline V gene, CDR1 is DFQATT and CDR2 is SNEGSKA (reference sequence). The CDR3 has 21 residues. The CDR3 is CSARVHPGTQKRSSGANVLTF.